This section outlines one T cell receptor beta chain sequence together with its context. No antigen is known for it. The data derive from a study of T-cell reconstitution after alpha-beta-depleted transplantation in children. General observations from the study: Approximately two months post-transplant, alpha-beta T cells reportedly originated from several hundred expanded graft clones. A year had passed since transplant, and T-cell counts and diversity by then came mostly from newly produced T cells.

Unique molecular identifiers featured in how the TCRbeta library was prepared. TCRdb re-called the PCR reads with MiXCR, one entry per CDR3 protein. The repertoire holds 250,000 to 300,000 distinct CDR3 sequences, with nearly 8% as singletons. CDR1 and CDR2 from the germline V gene are DFQATT and SNEGSKA (reference sequence). V lost 5 bases to trimming and J lost 2 bases; unmatched junction nucleotides: 10. The CDR3 runs to 15 residues. Source: peripheral blood, taken 360 days after TCRalphabeta/CD19-depleted stem cell transplant. This TCR came from a female patient between 2 and 15 years old who had a stem cell transplant for Fanconi anemia, so the T cells may come from the graft donor. The chain carries TRBV20-1 and TRBJ2-7; 9 bases match TRBD1. The CDR3 loop is CSAQTLRQGAYEQYF. The DNA of the CDR3 is TGCAGTGCTCAGACTCTCCGACAGGGGGCCTACGAGCAGTACTTC.